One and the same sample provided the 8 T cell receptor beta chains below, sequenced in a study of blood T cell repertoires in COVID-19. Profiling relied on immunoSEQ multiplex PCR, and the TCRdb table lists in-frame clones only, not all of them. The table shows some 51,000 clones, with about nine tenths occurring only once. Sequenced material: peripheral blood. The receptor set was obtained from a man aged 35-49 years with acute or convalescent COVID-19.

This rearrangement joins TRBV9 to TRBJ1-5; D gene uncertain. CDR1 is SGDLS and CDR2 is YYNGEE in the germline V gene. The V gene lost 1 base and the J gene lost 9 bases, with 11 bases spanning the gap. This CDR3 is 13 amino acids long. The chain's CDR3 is CASSVRGLGPQHF. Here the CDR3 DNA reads TGTGCCAGCAGCGTAAGAGGGCTAGGGCCCCAGCATTTT.

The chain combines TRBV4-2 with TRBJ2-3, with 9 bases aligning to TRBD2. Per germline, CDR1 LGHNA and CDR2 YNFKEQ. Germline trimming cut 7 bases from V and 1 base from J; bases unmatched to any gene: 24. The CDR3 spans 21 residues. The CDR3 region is CASTPDAGTSILRYGTDTQYF. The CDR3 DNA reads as TGTGCCAGCACCCCAGACGCCGGGACTAGCATTCTCCGGTACGGCACAGATACGCAGTATTTT.

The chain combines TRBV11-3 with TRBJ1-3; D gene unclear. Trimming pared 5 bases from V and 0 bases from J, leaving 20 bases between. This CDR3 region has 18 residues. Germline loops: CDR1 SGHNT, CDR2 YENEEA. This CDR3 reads CASSLRVGTQFSGNTIYF. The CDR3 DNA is TGTGCCAGCAGCCTTCGTGTGGGCACCCAATTCTCTGGAAACACCATATATTTT.

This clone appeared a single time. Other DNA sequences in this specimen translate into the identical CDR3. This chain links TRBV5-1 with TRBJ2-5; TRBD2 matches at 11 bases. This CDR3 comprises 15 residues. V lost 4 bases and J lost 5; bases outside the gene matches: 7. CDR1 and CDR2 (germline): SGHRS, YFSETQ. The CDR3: CASSRGTSGRETQYF. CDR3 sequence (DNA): TGCGCCAGCAGCCGCGGGACTAGCGGTAGGGAGACCCAGTACTTC.

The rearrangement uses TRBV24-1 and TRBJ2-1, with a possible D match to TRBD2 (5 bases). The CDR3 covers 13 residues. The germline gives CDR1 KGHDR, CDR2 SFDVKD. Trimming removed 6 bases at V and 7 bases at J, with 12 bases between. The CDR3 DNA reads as TGTGCCACCAGTCCCTTGGGAGCAAATGAGCAGTTCTTC. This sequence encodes CATSPLGANEQFF.

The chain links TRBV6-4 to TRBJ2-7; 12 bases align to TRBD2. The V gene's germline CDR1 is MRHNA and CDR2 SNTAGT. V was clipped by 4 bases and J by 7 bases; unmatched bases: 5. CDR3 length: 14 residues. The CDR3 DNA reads TGTGCCAGCAGTGGGACTAGCGGGGCCTCGGAGCAGTACTTC. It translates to CASSGTSGASEQYF.

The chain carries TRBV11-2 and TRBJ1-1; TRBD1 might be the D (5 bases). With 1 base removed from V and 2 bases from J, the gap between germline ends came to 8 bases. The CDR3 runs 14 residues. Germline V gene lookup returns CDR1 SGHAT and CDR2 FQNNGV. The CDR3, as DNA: TGTGCCAGCAGCTTAGTGCAGGGAAACACTGAAGCTTTCTTT. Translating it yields CASSLVQGNTEAFF.

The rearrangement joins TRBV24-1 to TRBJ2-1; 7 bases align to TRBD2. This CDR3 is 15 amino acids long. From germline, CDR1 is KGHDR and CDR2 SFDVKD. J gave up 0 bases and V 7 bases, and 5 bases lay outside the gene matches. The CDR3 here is CATSSGTSSYNEQFF. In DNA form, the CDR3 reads TGTGCCACCAGCAGCGGGACGAGCTCCTACAATGAGCAGTTCTTC.